The text below deals with one T cell receptor beta chain. Its matching antigen is unknown. This sample was taken from a study of cytomegalovirus exposure and HLA in healthy donors. At the level of the study: A preliminary data release comprised roughly 85 million unique TCRs obtained from HLA-typed donors.

The germline CDR1 and CDR2 sequences are LNHDA and SQIVND (reference sequence). Trimming pared 6 bases from V and 5 bases from J, leaving 11 bases between. This CDR3 region has 13 residues. Researchers ran the PCR with 60 Vbeta and 13 Jbeta primers. Generated by immunoSEQ multiplex PCR, the TCRdb table keeps only in-frame clones and is missing some. The sample includes 150,000 or so clones, over 70% of them seen just once. Study-wide results and limits: Analysis was carried out at a later point, and it linked a missense DCLRE1C variant to TCR beta V- and J-gene trimming. In vitro checks showed that a few CMV-associated chains really do target CMV antigens.

The sequencing input was PBMCs. This sequence was found in a woman aged 50 to 65 in good health and CMV-seropositive. The V gene is TRBV19, the J gene TRBJ2-1; D possibly corresponds to TRBD2 (5 bases). CDR3 nucleotides: TGTGCCAGTAGCCAGGACTTCGACAATGAGCAGTTCTTC. As protein: CASSQDFDNEQFF. Based on the CDR3 plus reference TRBV19 and TRBJ2-1, the full variable domain is DGGITQSPKYLFRKEGQNVTLSCEQNLNHDAMYWYRQDPGQGLRLIYYSQIVNDFQKGDIAEGYSVSREKKESFPLTVTSAQKNPTAFYLCASSQDFDNEQFFGPGTRLTVL.